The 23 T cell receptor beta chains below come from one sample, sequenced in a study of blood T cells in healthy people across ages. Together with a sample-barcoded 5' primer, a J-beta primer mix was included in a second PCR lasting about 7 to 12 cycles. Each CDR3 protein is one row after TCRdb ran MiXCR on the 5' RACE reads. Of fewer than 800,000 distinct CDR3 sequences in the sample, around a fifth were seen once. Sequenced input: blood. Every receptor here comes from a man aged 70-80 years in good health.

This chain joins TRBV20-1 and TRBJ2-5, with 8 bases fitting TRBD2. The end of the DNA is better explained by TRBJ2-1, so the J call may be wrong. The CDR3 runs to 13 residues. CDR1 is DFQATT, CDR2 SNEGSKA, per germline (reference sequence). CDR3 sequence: CSASGRALNEQFF. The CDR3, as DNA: TGCAGTGCTAGCGGGAGGGCCCTCAATGAGCAGTTCTTC.

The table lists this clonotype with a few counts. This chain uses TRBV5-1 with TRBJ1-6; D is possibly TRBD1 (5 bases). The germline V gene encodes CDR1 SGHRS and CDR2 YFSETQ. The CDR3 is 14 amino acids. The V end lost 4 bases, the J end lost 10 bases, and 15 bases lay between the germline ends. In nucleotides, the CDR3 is TGCGCCAGCAGCCCCGCGGGGACGGGGTCACCCCTCCACTTT. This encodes CASSPAGTGSPLHF.

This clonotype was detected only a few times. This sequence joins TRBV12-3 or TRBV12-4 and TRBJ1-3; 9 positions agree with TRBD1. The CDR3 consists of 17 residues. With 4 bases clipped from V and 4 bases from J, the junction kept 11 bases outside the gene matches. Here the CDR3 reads CASSSWAGTGYGNTIYF. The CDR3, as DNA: TGTGCCAGCAGTTCTTGGGCCGGGACAGGGTACGGAAACACCATATATTTT.

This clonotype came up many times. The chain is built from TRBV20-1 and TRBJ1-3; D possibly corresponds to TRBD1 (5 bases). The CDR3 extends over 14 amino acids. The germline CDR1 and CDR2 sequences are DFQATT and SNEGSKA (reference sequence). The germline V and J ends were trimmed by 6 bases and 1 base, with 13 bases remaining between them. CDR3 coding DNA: TGCAGTGCCCGGACGAGGGGTTCTGGAAACACCATATATTTT. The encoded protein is CSARTRGSGNTIYF.

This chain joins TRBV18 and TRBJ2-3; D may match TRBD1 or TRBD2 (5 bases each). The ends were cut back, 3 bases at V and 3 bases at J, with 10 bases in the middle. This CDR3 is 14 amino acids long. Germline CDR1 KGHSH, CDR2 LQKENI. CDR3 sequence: CASSPNGGTDTQYF. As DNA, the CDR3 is TGTGCCAGCTCACCGAATGGGGGTACAGATACGCAGTATTTT. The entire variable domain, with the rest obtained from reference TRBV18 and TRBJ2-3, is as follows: NAGVMQNPRHLVRRRGQEARLRCSPMKGHSHVYWYRQLPEEGLKFMVYLQKENIIDESGMPKERFSAEFPKEGPSILRIQQVVRGDSAAYFCASSPNGGTDTQYFGPGTRLTVL.

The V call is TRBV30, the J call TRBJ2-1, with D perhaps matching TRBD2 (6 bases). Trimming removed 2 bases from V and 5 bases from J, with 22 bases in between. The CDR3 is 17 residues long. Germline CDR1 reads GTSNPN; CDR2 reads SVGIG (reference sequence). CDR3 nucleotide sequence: TGTGCCTGGAGTACCCCTAGGATAGCGGCTAAAGACAATGAGCAGTTCTTC. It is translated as CAWSTPRIAAKDNEQFF.

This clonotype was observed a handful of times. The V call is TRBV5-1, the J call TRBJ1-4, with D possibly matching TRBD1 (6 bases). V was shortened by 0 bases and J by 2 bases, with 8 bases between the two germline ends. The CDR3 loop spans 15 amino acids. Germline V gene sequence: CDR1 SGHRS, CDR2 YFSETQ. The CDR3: CASSLAGVTNEKLFF. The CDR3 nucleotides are TGCGCCAGCAGCTTGGCAGGGGTCACTAATGAAAAACTGTTTTTT.

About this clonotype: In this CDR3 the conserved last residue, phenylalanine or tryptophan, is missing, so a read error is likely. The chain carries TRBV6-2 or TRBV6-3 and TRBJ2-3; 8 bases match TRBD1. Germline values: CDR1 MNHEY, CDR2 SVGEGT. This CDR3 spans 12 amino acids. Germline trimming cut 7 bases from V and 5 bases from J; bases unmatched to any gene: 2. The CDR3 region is CASTDRGDTQYL. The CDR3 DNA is TGTGCCAGCACCGACAGGGGAGATACGCAGTATCTT.

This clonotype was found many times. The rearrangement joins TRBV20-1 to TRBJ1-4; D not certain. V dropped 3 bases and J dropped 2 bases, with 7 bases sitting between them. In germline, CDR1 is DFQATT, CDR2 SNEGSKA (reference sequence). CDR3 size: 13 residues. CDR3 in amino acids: CSASAVTNEKLFF. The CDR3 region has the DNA TGCAGTGCTAGTGCGGTGACTAATGAAAAACTGTTTTTT.

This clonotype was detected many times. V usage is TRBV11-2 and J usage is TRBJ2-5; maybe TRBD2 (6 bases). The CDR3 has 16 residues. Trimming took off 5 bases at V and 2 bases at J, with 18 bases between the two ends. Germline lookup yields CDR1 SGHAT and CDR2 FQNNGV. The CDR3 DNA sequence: TGTGCCAGCAGCCAGAAGGGACTCACTTTACAAGAGACCCAGTACTTC. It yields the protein CASSQKGLTLQETQYF. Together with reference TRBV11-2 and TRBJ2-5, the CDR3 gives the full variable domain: EAGVAQSPRYKIIEKRQSVAFWCNPISGHATLYWYQQILGQGPKLLIQFQNNGVVDDSQLPKDRFSAERLKGVDSTLKIQPAKLEDSAVYLCASSQKGLTLQETQYFGPGTRLLVL.

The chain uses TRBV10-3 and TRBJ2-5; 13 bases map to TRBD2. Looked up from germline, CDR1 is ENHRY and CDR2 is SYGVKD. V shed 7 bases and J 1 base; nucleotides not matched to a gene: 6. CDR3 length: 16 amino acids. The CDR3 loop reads CAIKPGTSGAQETQYF. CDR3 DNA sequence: TGTGCCATCAAACCGGGGACTAGCGGGGCCCAAGAGACCCAGTACTTC.

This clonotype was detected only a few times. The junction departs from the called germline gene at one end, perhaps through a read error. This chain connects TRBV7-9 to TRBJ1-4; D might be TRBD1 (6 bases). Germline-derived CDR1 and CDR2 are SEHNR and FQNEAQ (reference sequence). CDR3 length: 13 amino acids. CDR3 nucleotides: TGTGTCAGCAGCTTGGACAGTAGGGAAAAACTGTTTTTT. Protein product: CVSSLDSREKLFF.

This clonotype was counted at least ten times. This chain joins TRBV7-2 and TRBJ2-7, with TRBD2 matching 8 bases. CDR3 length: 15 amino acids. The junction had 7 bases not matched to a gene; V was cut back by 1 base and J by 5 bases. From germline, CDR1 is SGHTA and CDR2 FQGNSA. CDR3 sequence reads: CASSLVLVSGNEQYF. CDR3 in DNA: TGTGCCAGCAGCTTAGTACTGGTTAGCGGGAACGAGCAGTACTTC.

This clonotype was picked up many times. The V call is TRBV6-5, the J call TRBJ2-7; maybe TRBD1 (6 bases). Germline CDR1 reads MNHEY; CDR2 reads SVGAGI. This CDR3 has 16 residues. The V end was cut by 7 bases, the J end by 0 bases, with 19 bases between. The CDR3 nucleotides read TGTGCCAGCACCTCCAACAGGGAAGGGAGCTCCTACGAGCAGTACTTC. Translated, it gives CASTSNREGSSYEQYF.

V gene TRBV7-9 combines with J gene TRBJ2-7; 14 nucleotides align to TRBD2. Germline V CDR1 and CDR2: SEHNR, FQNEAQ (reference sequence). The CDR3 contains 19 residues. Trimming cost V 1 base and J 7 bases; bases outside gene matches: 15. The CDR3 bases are TGTGCCAGCAGCTTAGATGGAGTCTTGACTAGCGGGAGGGCCAAAGAGCAGTACTTC. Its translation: CASSLDGVLTSGRAKEQYF. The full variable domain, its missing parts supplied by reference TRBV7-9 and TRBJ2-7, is DTGVSQNPRHKITKRGQNVTFRCDPISEHNRLYWYRQTLGQGPEFLTYFQNEAQLEKSRLLSDRFSAERPKGSFSTLEIQRTEQGDSAMYLCASSLDGVLTSGRAKEQYFGPGTRLTVT.

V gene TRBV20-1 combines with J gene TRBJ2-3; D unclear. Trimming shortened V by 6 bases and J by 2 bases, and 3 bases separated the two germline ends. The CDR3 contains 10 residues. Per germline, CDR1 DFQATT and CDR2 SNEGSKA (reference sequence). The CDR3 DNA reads TGCAGTGCCCCCACAGATACGCAGTATTTT. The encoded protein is CSAPTDTQYF.

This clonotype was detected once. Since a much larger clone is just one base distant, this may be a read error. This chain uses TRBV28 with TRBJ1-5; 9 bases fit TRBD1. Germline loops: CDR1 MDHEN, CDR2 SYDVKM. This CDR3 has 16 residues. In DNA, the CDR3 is TGTGCCTGCAGTTCCAACAGGGGGCGAGGCAATCAGCCCCAGCATTTT. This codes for CACSSNRGRGNQPQHF.

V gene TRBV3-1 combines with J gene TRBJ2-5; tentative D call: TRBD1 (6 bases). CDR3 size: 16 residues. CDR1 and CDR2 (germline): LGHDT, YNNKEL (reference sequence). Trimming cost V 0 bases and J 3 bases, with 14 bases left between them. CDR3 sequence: CASSQEKQGGKETQYF. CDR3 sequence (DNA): TGTGCCAGCAGCCAAGAGAAACAGGGTGGGAAAGAGACCCAGTACTTC.

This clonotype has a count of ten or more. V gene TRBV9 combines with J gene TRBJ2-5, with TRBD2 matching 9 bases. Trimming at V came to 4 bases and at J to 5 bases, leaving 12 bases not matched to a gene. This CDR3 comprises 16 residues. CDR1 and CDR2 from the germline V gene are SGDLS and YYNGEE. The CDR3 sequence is CASSPMASGKAETQYF. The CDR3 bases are TGTGCCAGCAGCCCGATGGCTAGCGGGAAGGCTGAGACCCAGTACTTC.

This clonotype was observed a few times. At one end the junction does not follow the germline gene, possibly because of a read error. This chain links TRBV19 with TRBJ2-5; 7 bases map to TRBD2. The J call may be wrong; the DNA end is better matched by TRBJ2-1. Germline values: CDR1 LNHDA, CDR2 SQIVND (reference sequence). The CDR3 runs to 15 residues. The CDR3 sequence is CASIGSGKSSNEQFF. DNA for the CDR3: TGTGCCAGTATCGGAAGCGGGAAGTCCTCCAATGAGCAGTTCTTC.

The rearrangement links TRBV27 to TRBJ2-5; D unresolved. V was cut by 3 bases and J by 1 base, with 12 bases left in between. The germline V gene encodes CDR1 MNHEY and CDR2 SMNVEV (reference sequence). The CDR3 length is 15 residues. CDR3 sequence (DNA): TGTGCCAGCAGTTTTGAGGCCGGCACCCAAGAGACCCAGTACTTC. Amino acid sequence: CASSFEAGTQETQYF.

CDR3 nucleotides: TGTGCCAGCAGCCCCGGGTCTTATAACTACAATGAGCAGTTCTTC. It yields the protein CASSPGSYNYNEQFF. The chain recombines TRBV9 with TRBJ2-5, with D unresolved. The DNA end favors TRBJ2-1, so the J call may be wrong. The CDR3 totals 15 residues. Germline lookup yields CDR1 SGDLS and CDR2 YYNGEE.

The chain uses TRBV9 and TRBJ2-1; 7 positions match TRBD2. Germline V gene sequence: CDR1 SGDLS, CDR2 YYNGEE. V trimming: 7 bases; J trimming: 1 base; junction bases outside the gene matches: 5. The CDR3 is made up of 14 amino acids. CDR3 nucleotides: TGTGCCAGCTCTACAGCGGGGTCCTACAATGAGCAGTTCTTC. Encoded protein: CASSTAGSYNEQFF. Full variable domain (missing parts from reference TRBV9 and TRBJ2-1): DSGVTQTPKHLITATGQRVTLRCSPRSGDLSVYWYQQSLDQGLQFLIQYYNGEERAKGNILERFSAQQFPDLHSELNLSSLELGDSALYFCASSTAGSYNEQFFGPGTRLTVL.